Each of the 25 T cell receptor beta chains below was sequenced from the same sample in a study of cytomegalovirus exposure and HLA in healthy donors. Primers for the PCR totalled 60 Vbeta and 13 Jbeta. The data were produced by immunoSEQ multiplex PCR, yet TCRdb's version contains in-frame clones alone and is incomplete. Among around 200,000 clones, over 80% were seen once, and the ten largest hold roughly 10%. Sequenced: PBMCs. These receptors all stem from a woman aged 45-65 years in good health and CMV-seropositive.

This chain connects TRBV4-3 to TRBJ2-3; 8 nucleotides agree with TRBD2. The germline gives CDR1 LGHNA, CDR2 YSLEER. The CDR3 runs to 18 residues. Trimming cost V 4 bases and J 5 bases; bases outside gene matches: 17. As DNA, the CDR3 is TGCGCCAGCAGCCTCGAGTTTAGTTGGTCGGGGGGGCAAGATACGCAGTATTTT. Its protein product is CASSLEFSWSGGQDTQYF.

This clone was seen more than once but under ten times. The chain combines TRBV2 with TRBJ1-5; TRBD1 is a possible D gene (6 bases). Trimming took off 6 bases at V and 0 bases at J, with 15 bases between the two ends. This CDR3 has 16 amino acids. Germline CDR1 reads SNHLY; CDR2 reads FYNNEI. The CDR3 spells CASRADGQFSNQPQHF. CDR3 sequence (DNA): TGTGCCAGCAGGGCCGACGGACAGTTTAGCAATCAGCCCCAGCATTTT.

This chain links TRBV10-3 with TRBJ2-7; 8 nucleotides match TRBD1. V was clipped by 6 bases and J by 0 bases; unmatched bases: 7. The CDR3 totals 15 residues. CDR1 is ENHRY and CDR2 is SYGVKD in the germline V gene. This CDR3 reads CAISSGQGSSYEQYF. CDR3 nucleotide sequence: TGTGCCATCAGCTCCGGACAGGGCAGCTCCTACGAGCAGTACTTC.

This clone was found once. V gene TRBV19 combines with J gene TRBJ2-5; 13 positions match TRBD2. This CDR3 spans 15 amino acids. Trimming removed 5 bases from V and 3 bases from J; junction bases left unmatched: 3. Germline-derived CDR1 and CDR2 are LNHDA and SQIVND (reference sequence). In DNA form, the CDR3 reads TGTGCCAGTAGTCCGGGGACTAGCGGGGAAGAGACCCAGTACTTC. It yields the protein CASSPGTSGEETQYF. The variable domain in full, with the rest retrieved from reference TRBV19 and TRBJ2-5, is DGGITQSPKYLFRKEGQNVTLSCEQNLNHDAMYWYRQDPGQGLRLIYYSQIVNDFQKGDIAEGYSVSREKKESFPLTVTSAQKNPTAFYLCASSPGTSGEETQYFGPGTRLLVL.

The chain recombines TRBV7-9 with TRBJ2-7; 10 nucleotides align to TRBD1. CDR3 length equals 16 residues. With V trimmed by 5 bases and J by 7 bases, 14 bases remained unmatched. CDR1 and CDR2 (germline): SEHNR, FQNEAQ (reference sequence). In nucleotides, the CDR3 is TGTGCCAGCAGCACAAATTTCGGGACAGGGGCGTGGGAGCAGTACTTC. Encoded protein: CASSTNFGTGAWEQYF.

This clone was seen only once. The chain is built from TRBV4-3 and TRBJ2-7; 8 positions match TRBD2. Germline V gene lookup returns CDR1 LGHNA and CDR2 YSLEER. The CDR3 sequence is 14 residues long. Trimming at V came to 4 bases and at J to 7 bases, leaving 9 bases not matched to a gene. DNA of the CDR3: TGCGCCAGCAGCCCGACTAGCGCGTCGTGGGAGCAGTACTTC. Residues: CASSPTSASWEQYF.

Here the CDR3 reads CATSRDLGGTQYF. CDR3 DNA sequence: TGTGCCACCAGCAGAGATCTGGGGGGTACGCAGTATTTT. The chain uses TRBV15 and TRBJ2-3; D is perhaps TRBD2 (6 bases). V lost 0 bases to trimming and J lost 8 bases, with 9 bases between them. The CDR3 spans 13 residues. Germline V gene data show CDR1 as LNHNV and CDR2 as YYDKDF (reference sequence).

The genes are TRBV6-5 and TRBJ1-1, with TRBD1 matching 7 bases. V was pared by 0 bases and J by 3 bases, with 4 bases of the junction left unmatched. Germline V gene data show CDR1 as MNHEY and CDR2 as SVGAGI. The CDR3 has 15 amino acids. In DNA form, the CDR3 reads TGTGCCAGCAGTTACTCGACAGGGATGGACACTGAAGCTTTCTTT. Encoded protein: CASSYSTGMDTEAFF.

This sequence joins TRBV7-6 and TRBJ1-6; D is uncertain. The CDR3 length is 15 residues. Germline assignment: CDR1 SGHVS and CDR2 FNYEAQ. The V end was cut by 4 bases, the J end by 7 bases, with 14 bases between. The CDR3 DNA reads as TGTGCCAGCAGCTCCTTGGGGAGGTGGAATTCACCCCTCCACTTT. Its translation: CASSSLGRWNSPLHF.

V is TRBV18 and J is TRBJ1-1; 12 bases are shared with TRBD1. Germline CDR1 and CDR2: KGHSH and LQKENI. V trimming: 4 bases; J trimming: 6 bases; junction bases outside the gene matches: 3. This CDR3 has 14 residues. CDR3 protein: CASSLGTGGAEAFF. CDR3 nucleotides: TGTGCCAGCTCACTCGGGACAGGGGGCGCTGAAGCTTTCTTT.

The chain combines TRBV6-5 with TRBJ2-7; tentatively, D is TRBD1 (5 bases). V was pared by 3 bases and J by 0 bases, with 6 bases between. Germline V gene sequence: CDR1 MNHEY, CDR2 SVGAGI. The CDR3 is 13 residues long. The CDR3 DNA is TGTGCCAGCAGTTATGACAGCTCCTACGAGCAGTACTTC. This translates into CASSYDSSYEQYF.

CDR3 region: CASRRDRGDTIYF. CDR3 in DNA: TGTGCCAGCAGAAGGGACAGGGGGGACACCATATATTTT. The chain joins TRBV28 to TRBJ1-3, with 11 bases that match TRBD1. The germline CDR1 and CDR2 sequences are MDHEN and SYDVKM. The CDR3 has 13 residues. V gave up 6 bases and J gave up 8 bases; unmatched junction bases: 3.

The rearrangement links TRBV5-1 to TRBJ1-4; TRBD1 matches 9 bases. Germline-derived CDR1 and CDR2 are SGHRS and YFSETQ. CDR3 size: 16 residues. J was trimmed by 3 bases and V by 5 bases; bases with no gene match: 8. The DNA for the CDR3 is TGCGCCAGCAGGAACAGGGGGCAGATCCCTAATGAAAAACTGTTTTTT. Protein sequence: CASRNRGQIPNEKLFF.

The DNA of the CDR3 is TGTGCCAGCAGCTCAAGACTAGCGGGGGAGGCAGATACGCAGTATTTT. Translated: CASSSRLAGEADTQYF. The chain combines TRBV9 with TRBJ2-3, with 12 bases identical to TRBD2. Per the germline V gene, CDR1 is SGDLS and CDR2 is YYNGEE. There are 16 residues in the CDR3. V trimming: 4 bases; J trimming: 4 bases; junction bases outside the gene matches: 7.

The rearrangement uses TRBV7-9 and TRBJ1-2; D is uncertain. V shed 4 bases and J shed 8 bases, with 14 bases lying between them. Germline V gene lookup returns CDR1 SEHNR and CDR2 FQNEAQ (reference sequence). This CDR3 spans 13 amino acids. The CDR3 is CASSWAQDRGYTF. The CDR3 coding sequence is TGTGCCAGCAGCTGGGCTCAGGATAGGGGCTACACCTTC.

The chain recombines TRBV4-1 with TRBJ1-4, with D uncertain. Germline CDR1 is MGHRA and CDR2 is YSYEKL. The CDR3 is 18 amino acids. The V end was cut by 0 bases, the J end by 0 bases, with 14 bases between. CDR3 nucleotides: TGCGCCAGCAGCCAAGATCCGGCGGGATTTGCAACTAATGAAAAACTGTTTTTT. Residues: CASSQDPAGFATNEKLFF.

The V gene is TRBV5-1, the J gene TRBJ2-3; TRBD2 matches at 8 bases. The CDR3 is made up of 15 amino acids. V shed 3 bases and J 2 bases; nucleotides not matched to a gene: 5. Germline loops: CDR1 SGHRS, CDR2 YFSETQ. In DNA, the CDR3 is TGCGCCAGCAGCTACTTAGCGGGGCACACAGATACGCAGTATTTT. It codes for CASSYLAGHTDTQYF.

This chain uses TRBV11-1 with TRBJ2-5; TRBD2 might be the D (5 bases). The CDR3 is 13 residues long. Trimming removed 5 bases from V and 6 bases from J, with 13 bases in between. CDR1 is SGHAT and CDR2 is FQDESV in the germline V gene (reference sequence). CDR3 nucleotide sequence: TGTGCCAGCAGCCCCTCAGAGCGGAAGACCCAGTACTTC. Encoded protein: CASSPSERKTQYF.

The V and J genes are TRBV5-6 and TRBJ2-5; perhaps TRBD1 as D (5 bases). CDR1 SGHDT and CDR2 YYEEEE come from the germline V gene. The CDR3 consists of 17 residues. V was cut by 0 bases and J by 0 bases, with 15 bases left in between. The CDR3: CASSLEFRGRHQETQYF. CDR3 bases: TGTGCCAGCAGCTTGGAATTTAGGGGCCGGCACCAAGAGACCCAGTACTTC.

This clone was observed a single time. The chain links TRBV7-2 to TRBJ1-3; D might be TRBD1 (5 bases). This CDR3 comprises 14 residues. CDR1 is SGHTA, CDR2 FQGNSA, per germline. V dropped 2 bases and J dropped 2 bases, with 7 bases sitting between them. The CDR3 here is CASSLTGAGNTIYF. DNA for the CDR3: TGTGCCAGCAGCTTAACGGGGGCTGGAAACACCATATATTTT.

The rearrangement joins TRBV9 to TRBJ2-2, with D perhaps TRBD2 (6 bases). The germline gives CDR1 SGDLS, CDR2 YYNGEE. The CDR3 runs to 18 residues. V dropped 5 bases and J dropped 6 bases, with 26 bases sitting between them. CDR3 sequence (DNA): TGTGCCAGCAGGGGGAGGCCGGCGGGCAGGGCAGGGCCCGGGGAGCTGTTTTTT. Its translation is CASRGRPAGRAGPGELFF.

The rearrangement joins TRBV19 to TRBJ2-7, with TRBD1 matching over 10 bases. CDR1 is LNHDA and CDR2 is SQIVND in the germline V gene (reference sequence). The V gene end was trimmed by 5 bases and the J gene end by 4 bases; junction bases not matched to a gene: 11. The CDR3 length is 16 residues. CDR3 in DNA: TGTGCCAGTAGTTTGGGGGACAGGGGTGCTTGGTACGAGCAGTACTTC. Protein: CASSLGDRGAWYEQYF.

CDR3 loop: CASSVTGRHEKLFF. CDR3 DNA: TGTGCCAGCAGCGTAACAGGGAGACATGAAAAACTGTTTTTT. This rearrangement joins TRBV9 to TRBJ1-4, with TRBD1 as a possible D gene (6 bases). The ends were cut back, 1 base at V and 6 bases at J, with 10 bases in the middle. CDR3 size: 14 residues. Germline-derived CDR1 and CDR2 are SGDLS and YYNGEE.

This chain connects TRBV7-6 to TRBJ2-1, with D possibly matching TRBD1 (6 bases). CDR3 length equals 18 residues. Trimming took 5 bases from V and 0 from J, leaving 20 bases between them. Germline V gives CDR1 SGHVS, CDR2 FNYEAQ. The CDR3 reads CASSDKREDRRSYNEQFF. The CDR3 nucleotides are TGTGCCAGCAGCGACAAGAGAGAGGACAGACGCTCCTACAATGAGCAGTTCTTC.

This clone was counted a few times. The rearrangement links TRBV6-5 to TRBJ1-5; weak D call: TRBD1 (6 bases). CDR3 length equals 15 residues. Trimming removed 0 bases from V and 4 bases from J, with 10 bases in between. CDR1 is MNHEY, CDR2 SVGAGI, per germline. Here the CDR3 reads CASSYSWTANQPQHF. The CDR3 DNA follows: TGTGCCAGCAGTTACTCTTGGACAGCGAATCAGCCCCAGCATTTT.